The clone carrying this TCR beta chain was detected once. In the authors' methods: Amplified reference gene primers provided the basis for estimating nucleated cell counts. Clones were sequenced by immunoSEQ multiplex PCR, and TCRdb holds only the in-frame ones, with some missing. That table supplies the V and J calls and clone size; D and trimming were determined from the DNA. The table records about 230,000 clones, around 88% of them present only once. The data stem from a study of blood T cell repertoires in COVID-19. Across the whole study: T cells, B-cell-depleted T cells, or PBMCs supplied cDNA or gDNA.

There are 15 residues in the CDR3. Germline V CDR1 and CDR2: SGHKS, YYEKEE (reference sequence). Trimming shortened V by 0 bases and J by 6 bases, and 13 bases separated the two germline ends. This sequence was found in a woman aged 40 to 50 with acute COVID-19. J is TRBJ1-5 and V is TRBV5-5, with a possible D match to TRBD1 (6 bases). The sequenced sample was PBMCs or T cells enriched from blood (not recorded which). Written as DNA, the CDR3 is TGTGCCAGCAGCTTGGATACAGGGTGGGCTCAGCCCCAGCATTTT. It translates to CASSLDTGWAQPQHF.